A single sample gave rise to the 5 T cell receptor beta chains below, sequenced in a study of T-cell reconstitution after alpha-beta-depleted transplantation in children. Unique molecular identifiers were built into the TCRbeta library. A single record per CDR3 protein comes from TCRdb applying MiXCR to the PCR reads. The sample gives some 200,000 distinct CDR3 sequences, 7.5% to 10% of which show up once; approximately 5% is in the top ten. The sequenced sample was PBMCs from the stem cell graft donor, obtained from the stem cell graft. The receptors come from a human donor who donated a stem cell graft to a child with SCID.

The sample holds many counts of this clonotype. The chain joins TRBV9 to TRBJ2-3, with 8 bases lining up with TRBD2. Per germline, CDR1 SGDLS and CDR2 YYNGEE. The CDR3 runs 16 residues. The V gene end was trimmed by 3 bases and the J gene end by 2 bases; junction bases not matched to a gene: 8. The CDR3 loop is CASSASIAGLTDTQYF. CDR3 in DNA: TGTGCCAGCAGCGCGTCAATAGCGGGGCTCACAGATACGCAGTATTTT. The whole variable domain, remainder taken from reference TRBV9 and TRBJ2-3, is DSGVTQTPKHLITATGQRVTLRCSPRSGDLSVYWYQQSLDQGLQFLIQYYNGEERAKGNILERFSAQQFPDLHSELNLSSLELGDSALYFCASSASIAGLTDTQYFGPGTRLTVL.

The table lists this clonotype with many counts. The rearrangement joins TRBV7-2 to TRBJ2-5; D perhaps matches TRBD1 (6 bases). Germline lookup yields CDR1 SGHTA and CDR2 FQGNSA. The CDR3 spans 15 residues. Trimming removed 2 bases from V and 5 bases from J, with 15 bases in between. CDR3 DNA: TGTGCCAGCAGCTTACTCGGGCAGGGGTCTGAGACCCAGTACTTC. It yields the protein CASSLLGQGSETQYF.

The sample holds many counts of this clonotype. The chain links TRBV7-6 to TRBJ2-4; no reliable D call. Between the trimmed V and J ends, which lost 1 base and 2 bases, there was a span of 6 bases. Germline values: CDR1 SGHVS, CDR2 FNYEAQ. This CDR3 has 14 amino acids. The DNA of the CDR3 is TGTGCCAGCAGCTTAGGGCCGTCCAAAAACATTCAGTACTTC. Residues: CASSLGPSKNIQYF.

This clonotype has a count of ten or more. CDR3: CSARGRLSYEQYF. The CDR3, as DNA: TGCAGTGCTAGGGGCCGGCTCTCCTACGAGCAGTACTTC. V is TRBV20-1 and J is TRBJ2-7; D uncertain. The CDR3 covers 13 residues. V was clipped by 3 bases and J by 0 bases, with 9 bases between them. The V gene's germline CDR1 is DFQATT and CDR2 SNEGSKA (reference sequence).

Many counts were recorded for this clonotype. The genes are TRBV5-1 and TRBJ2-7; weak D call: TRBD2 (5 bases). This CDR3 is built from 13 residues. Trimming cost V 3 bases and J 2 bases, with 9 bases left between them. Germline V gene sequence: CDR1 SGHRS, CDR2 YFSETQ. In DNA form, the CDR3 reads TGCGCCAGCAGCTCGGCCGGGACCTACGAGCAGTACTTC. This codes for CASSSAGTYEQYF.